This TCR beta chain originates from a study of T cell responses to AZD1222 COVID-19 vaccine. Broader study findings: Baseline antibody screening turned up just a handful of seropositive AZD1222 recipients. Donors were mostly white British, more females; clonal diversity possibly underestimated.

TCRdb's table, derived via immunoSEQ multiplex PCR, lists solely in-frame clones and lacks some. The data show 150,000 to 200,000 clones, with about 90% seen just once and approximately 0.98% held by the top ten. Of note for this clone: What it binds is not known.

Germline V CDR1 and CDR2: LNHNV, YYDKDF (reference sequence). V lost 5 bases and J lost 0; bases outside the gene matches: 3. This CDR3 has 15 residues. The specimen comprised peripheral blood, sampled 28 days after the second AZD1222 dose. J is TRBJ2-3 and V is TRBV15; 9 nucleotides align to TRBD1. The sequence derives from an adult who received the AZD1222 COVID-19 vaccine. The CDR3 nucleotides are TGTGCCACCAGCTGGGGACAGGGAAGCACAGATACGCAGTATTTT. It yields the protein CATSWGQGSTDTQYF.